This T cell receptor beta chain was profiled in a study of neurological immune-mediated disorders. Study observations and caveats: The highest TCR clonal expansion occurred in HTLV-1-associated myelopathy; multiple sclerosis fell below healthy controls. Across subjects, no CDR3 amino acid sequence appeared in expanded clones of more than one subject, a finding that suggested private repertoires in all groups.

TCRdb re-analysed the 5' RACE reads in MiXCR, keeping a single row per CDR3 protein. The sample lists fewer than 30,000 distinct CDR3 sequences, under 25% occurring once. This CDR3 is 13 amino acids long. After removal of 1 base from V and 8 bases from J, the junction contained 5 bases not matched to a gene. In germline, CDR1 is DFQATT, CDR2 SNEGSKA (reference sequence). This clonotype has ten or more counts. The antigen is unknown. This TCR was recovered from a woman aged 55-70 years in good health. The sample taken for sequencing was PBMCs. This chain links TRBV20-1 with TRBJ2-1; 7 bases line up with TRBD2. Here the CDR3 reads CSARGTRIYEQFF. The CDR3 region has the DNA TGCAGTGCTAGAGGGACTAGAATATATGAGCAGTTCTTC.